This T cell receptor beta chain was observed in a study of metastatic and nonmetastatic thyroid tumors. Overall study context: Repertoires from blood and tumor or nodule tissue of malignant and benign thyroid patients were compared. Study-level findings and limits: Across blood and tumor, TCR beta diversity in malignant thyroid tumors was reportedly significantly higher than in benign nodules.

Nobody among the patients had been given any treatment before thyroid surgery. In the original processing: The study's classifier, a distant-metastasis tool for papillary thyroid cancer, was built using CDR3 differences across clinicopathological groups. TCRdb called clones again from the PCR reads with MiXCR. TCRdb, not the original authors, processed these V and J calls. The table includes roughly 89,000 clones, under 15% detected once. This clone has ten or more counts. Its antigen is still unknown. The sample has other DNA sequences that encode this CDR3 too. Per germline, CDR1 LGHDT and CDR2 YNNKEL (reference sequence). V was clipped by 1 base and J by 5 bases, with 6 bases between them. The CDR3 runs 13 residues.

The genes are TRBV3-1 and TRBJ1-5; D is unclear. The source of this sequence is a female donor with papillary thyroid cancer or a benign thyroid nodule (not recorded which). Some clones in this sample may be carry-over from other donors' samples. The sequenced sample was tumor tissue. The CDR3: CASSQAPDQPQHF. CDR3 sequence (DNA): TGTGCCAGCAGCCAAGCCCCGGATCAGCCCCAGCATTTT.